This T cell receptor (beta chain) was observed in a study of T cell responses to AZD1222 COVID-19 vaccine. Overall study: The study pooled second doses at about 4 or about 12 weeks.

From germline, CDR1 is SGHTA and CDR2 FQGNSA. This CDR3 has 16 amino acids. With 2 bases clipped from V and 1 base from J, the junction kept 2 bases outside the gene matches. A word on this clone: Its target is unknown.

Using immunoSEQ multiplex PCR, the repertoire was profiled, and TCRdb retains in-frame clones only, with some absent. Here the sample spans about 150,000 clones, about 88% being singletons. Whole-study results and caveats: Sampling that yielded the repertoires occurred only after the peak T cell response. Of spike-specific TCRs, nearly half reportedly target regions left unmutated in variants. Females outnumbered males among donors, who were mostly white British; clonal diversity was possibly underestimated.

This receptor was taken from an adult in good health. The chain couples TRBV7-2 to TRBJ2-2, with 9 bases aligning to TRBD2. The specimen comprised peripheral blood, sampled on day 0 of AZD1222 vaccination. The CDR3 coding sequence is TGTGCCAGCAGCTTATTTAGCGGGGGGAACACCGGGGAGCTGTTTTTT. Its translation is CASSLFSGGNTGELFF.